The 18 T cell receptor beta chains in this list originate from one sample, sequenced in a study of T cell responses to AZD1222 COVID-19 vaccine. Data came from immunoSEQ multiplex PCR; TCRdb stores just in-frame clones and leaves some out. This table has fewer than 150,000 clones, 89% appearing once. The sample was peripheral blood, taken 28 days after the second AZD1222 dose. Receptor source: an adult who received the AZD1222 COVID-19 vaccine.

CDR3 residues: CASGWTDYEQYF. The CDR3 nucleotides are TGTGCCAGCGGTTGGACGGACTACGAGCAGTACTTC. The genes are TRBV6-5 and TRBJ2-7; unclear D gene. From germline, CDR1 is MNHEY and CDR2 SVGAGI. The CDR3 has 12 residues. V shed 8 bases and J shed 3 bases, with 11 bases lying between them.

This CDR3 reads CASSPPGLARNTIYF. CDR3 sequence (DNA): TGTGCCAGCAGCCCCCCGGGCCTAGCGAGGAACACCATATATTTT. This chain links TRBV3-1 (or the pseudogene TRBV3-2) with TRBJ1-3; the D is unclear. Germline loops: CDR1 LGHDT, CDR2 YNNKEL (reference sequence). Between the trimmed V and J ends, which lost 4 bases and 7 bases, there was a span of 17 bases. The CDR3 contains 15 residues.

V usage is TRBV4-1 and J usage is TRBJ1-1; TRBD1 is a possible D gene (5 bases). CDR1 and CDR2 (germline): MGHRA, YSYEKL. This CDR3 contains 14 residues. V dropped 3 bases and J dropped 1 base, with 9 bases sitting between them. The CDR3 DNA follows: TGCGCCAGCAGCCACCCGACAGAGAACACTGAAGCTTTCTTT. Protein product: CASSHPTENTEAFF.

Comment on this clone: The junction and the germline gene differ at one end; a read error may be behind it. The chain is built from TRBV12-3 or TRBV12-4 and TRBJ1-4; a weak D match, TRBD1 (6 bases). The CDR3 runs 13 residues. The CDR3 DNA sequence: TGTGCCAGCAGTTTAGGGACAGCCCCAACAACTGTTTTT. Translation gives CASSLGTAPTTVF.

The CDR3 loop reads CASSTRTSGGFDTQYF. In nucleotides, the CDR3 is TGTGCCAGCAGCACACGGACTAGCGGGGGGTTCGATACGCAGTATTTT. This rearrangement joins TRBV3-1 (or the pseudogene TRBV3-2) to TRBJ2-3; TRBD2 aligns across 14 bases. In germline, CDR1 is LGHDT, CDR2 YNNKEL (reference sequence). The CDR3 spans 16 residues. V gave up 5 bases and J gave up 6 bases; unmatched junction bases: 7.

V and J are TRBV5-1 and TRBJ2-7, with a possible D match to TRBD1 (5 bases). Trimming removed 2 bases at V and 4 bases at J, with 19 bases between. This CDR3 region has 16 residues. Germline CDR1 reads SGHRS; CDR2 reads YFSETQ. CDR3 bases: TGCGCCAGCAGCTTCCGCTGGGCCCCGGACATGTACGAGCAGTACTTC. Residues: CASSFRWAPDMYEQYF.

The rearrangement links TRBV19 to TRBJ2-7; TRBD2 matches at 9 bases. The CDR3 spans 15 residues. Unmatched junction bases numbered 1, after V lost 1 base and J lost 0 bases. From germline, CDR1 is LNHDA and CDR2 SQIVND (reference sequence). The CDR3 sequence is CASSIGGRASYEQYF. The CDR3 bases are TGTGCCAGTAGTATAGGCGGGAGGGCCTCCTACGAGCAGTACTTC. Combining the CDR3 with reference TRBV19 and TRBJ2-7 gives the whole variable domain DGGITQSPKYLFRKEGQNVTLSCEQNLNHDAMYWYRQDPGQGLRLIYYSQIVNDFQKGDIAEGYSVSREKKESFPLTVTSAQKNPTAFYLCASSIGGRASYEQYFGPGTRLTVT.

This chain uses TRBV11-2 with TRBJ2-1, with TRBD2 matching over 7 bases. With V trimmed by 3 bases and J by 4 bases, 9 bases remained unmatched. This CDR3 has 16 amino acids. Germline lookup yields CDR1 SGHAT and CDR2 FQNNGV. For the CDR3, the DNA is TGTGCCAGCAGCTTTTCGACTAGCTTGGGATACAATGAGCAGTTCTTC. Amino acids: CASSFSTSLGYNEQFF. Using reference TRBV11-2 and TRBJ2-1 for the parts outside the CDR3, the full variable domain is EAGVAQSPRYKIIEKRQSVAFWCNPISGHATLYWYQQILGQGPKLLIQFQNNGVVDDSQLPKDRFSAERLKGVDSTLKIQPAKLEDSAVYLCASSFSTSLGYNEQFFGPGTRLTVL.

The CDR3 nucleotides are TGTGCCAGCTCACCAGGGGCGCGTCAGCCCCAGCATTTT. Its protein is CASSPGARQPQHF. The genes are TRBV18 and TRBJ1-5, with D perhaps TRBD1 (5 bases). From germline, CDR1 is KGHSH and CDR2 LQKENI. The CDR3 loop spans 13 amino acids. Trimming shortened V by 2 bases and J by 6 bases, and 8 bases separated the two germline ends.

This chain uses TRBV5-1 with TRBJ2-3, with 7 bases lining up with TRBD2. Germline V CDR1 and CDR2: SGHRS, YFSETQ. This CDR3 is built from 14 residues. The trim removed 4 bases at V and 3 bases at J, leaving 5 bases unmatched. In nucleotides, the CDR3 is TGCGCCAGCAGCCTCGCTAGCGGTACAGATACGCAGTATTTT. Translating it yields CASSLASGTDTQYF.

The chain links TRBV19 to TRBJ1-2, with TRBD1 as a possible D gene (5 bases). CDR1 LNHDA and CDR2 SQIVND come from the germline V gene (reference sequence). The V gene lost 7 bases and the J gene lost 0 bases, with 18 bases spanning the gap. The CDR3 totals 16 residues. The CDR3 spells CASKSLGGSANYGYTF. The CDR3 DNA reads TGTGCCAGTAAAAGCCTGGGGGGGAGCGCTAACTATGGCTACACCTTC.

The rearrangement links TRBV5-1 to TRBJ1-2, with D unclear. The CDR3 extends over 14 amino acids. Trimming cost V 4 bases and J 3 bases, with 13 bases left between them. Germline values: CDR1 SGHRS, CDR2 YFSETQ. The DNA for the CDR3 is TGCGCCAGCAGCACCGGGTGGAGGGACTATGGCTACACCTTC. It codes for CASSTGWRDYGYTF.

The chain links TRBV30 to TRBJ1-4; D is perhaps TRBD1 (5 bases). The ends were cut back, 3 bases at V and 5 bases at J, with 13 bases in the middle. Germline-derived CDR1 and CDR2 are GTSNPN and SVGIG (reference sequence). The CDR3 is made up of 14 amino acids. This CDR3 is CAWSFPNRNEKLFF. The CDR3 DNA sequence: TGTGCCTGGAGCTTCCCGAACAGGAATGAAAAACTGTTTTTT.

This clone appeared once. This chain uses TRBV10-3 with TRBJ2-1; 11 positions agree with TRBD1. J lost 5 bases, V lost 10 bases, and 7 bases had no gene match. There are 14 residues in the CDR3. Germline lookup yields CDR1 ENHRY and CDR2 SYGVKD. CDR3 loop: CATRTGGMDNEQFF. In nucleotides, the CDR3 is TGTGCCACAAGGACAGGGGGCATGGACAATGAGCAGTTCTTC.

The chain uses TRBV7-9 and TRBJ2-6, with D perhaps matching TRBD1 (6 bases). There are 17 residues in the CDR3. Germline CDR1 reads SEHNR; CDR2 reads FQNEAQ (reference sequence). Trimming took 4 bases from V and 0 from J, leaving 13 bases between them. The CDR3 loop is CASSSGAQNSGANVLTF. The CDR3 nucleotides are TGTGCCAGCAGCTCAGGGGCCCAAAACTCTGGGGCCAACGTCCTGACTTTC.

The chain is built from TRBV7-2 and TRBJ2-3; perhaps TRBD2 as D (7 bases). Germline values: CDR1 SGHTA, CDR2 FQGNSA. Trimming cost V 2 bases and J 4 bases, with 13 bases left between them. The CDR3 covers 15 residues. CDR3 nucleotides: TGTGCCAGCAGCTTATTCGGGGGGCCCTCAGATACGCAGTATTTT. Protein sequence: CASSLFGGPSDTQYF.

V usage is TRBV28 and J usage is TRBJ1-1, with D possibly matching TRBD1 (6 bases). CDR3 length: 15 residues. Between the trimmed V and J ends, which lost 6 bases and 8 bases, there was a span of 22 bases. Germline CDR1 MDHEN, CDR2 SYDVKM. In DNA, the CDR3 is TGTGCCAGCAGCCTTTCCGCTACAGGGAGGGGAGAAGCTTTCTTT. Encoded protein: CASSLSATGRGEAFF.

This clone appeared once. This chain links TRBV15 with TRBJ1-4; no firm D call. There are 15 residues in the CDR3. Germline CDR1 is LNHNV and CDR2 is YYDKDF (reference sequence). The V and J ends lost 5 bases and 3 bases respectively, with 13 bases between them. CDR3 sequence: CATSRLRAANEKLFF. In DNA form, the CDR3 reads TGTGCCACCAGCCGACTCCGGGCCGCTAATGAAAAACTGTTTTTT.